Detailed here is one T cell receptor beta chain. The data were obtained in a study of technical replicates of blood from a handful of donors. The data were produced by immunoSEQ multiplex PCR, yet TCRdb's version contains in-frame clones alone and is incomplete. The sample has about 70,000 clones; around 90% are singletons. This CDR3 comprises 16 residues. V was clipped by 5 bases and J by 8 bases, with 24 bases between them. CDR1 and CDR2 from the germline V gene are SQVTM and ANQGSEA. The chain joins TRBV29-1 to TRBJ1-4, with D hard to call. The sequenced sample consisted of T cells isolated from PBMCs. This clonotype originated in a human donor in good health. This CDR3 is CSVFSPLVGGGEKLFF. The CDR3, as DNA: TGCAGCGTTTTTTCCCCCCTAGTCGGAGGTGGCGAAAAACTGTTTTTT.